The 11 T cell receptor beta chains in this list originate from one sample, sequenced in a study of blood T cell repertoires in COVID-19. Sequenced by immunoSEQ multiplex PCR; TCRdb stores in-frame clones only, minus some. The table shows around 70,000 clones, with around nine tenths occurring only once. Source material: peripheral blood. The receptors stem from a woman aged 80 or over with active or convalescent COVID-19.

The table lists this clone with a count of one. The chain joins TRBV27 to TRBJ2-5; tentative D call: TRBD1 (5 bases). Trimming removed 4 bases from V and 1 base from J, with 16 bases in between. The germline CDR1 and CDR2 sequences are MNHEY and SMNVEV (reference sequence). The CDR3 spans 16 residues. This CDR3 reads CASSSPGAPIQETQYF. The CDR3 DNA follows: TGTGCCAGCAGTTCCCCTGGGGCTCCGATCCAAGAGACCCAGTACTTC.

J is TRBJ2-7 and V is TRBV27, with 7 bases lining up with TRBD2. Germline loops: CDR1 MNHEY, CDR2 SMNVEV (reference sequence). The CDR3 has 13 residues. After removal of 2 bases from V and 3 bases from J, the junction contained 1 base not matched to a gene. The CDR3 sequence: CASSLGGGYEQYF. The CDR3 DNA reads as TGTGCCAGCAGTTTAGGGGGGGGCTACGAGCAGTACTTC.

This chain links TRBV28 with TRBJ1-5, with TRBD1 as a possible D gene (6 bases). CDR3 length equals 15 residues. Germline V gene data show CDR1 as MDHEN and CDR2 as SYDVKM. Trimming shortened V by 7 bases and J by 2 bases, and 15 bases separated the two germline ends. For the CDR3, the DNA is TGTGCCAGCACCCAAGGGGGGGGAGGCAATCAGCCCCAGCATTTT. Encoded protein: CASTQGGGGNQPQHF.

This sequence joins TRBV2 and TRBJ2-2; 12 bases align to TRBD2. Germline assignment: CDR1 SNHLY and CDR2 FYNNEI. Trimming removed 6 bases from V and 6 bases from J; junction bases left unmatched: 5. This CDR3 is built from 15 residues. The CDR3 DNA sequence: TGTGCCAGCAGGCAGACTAGCGGGAGATCCGGGGAGCTGTTTTTT. This gives the protein CASRQTSGRSGELFF.

The chain joins TRBV5-5 to TRBJ2-7, with 7 bases aligning to TRBD2. CDR3 length equals 14 residues. The V gene's germline CDR1 is SGHKS and CDR2 YYEKEE (reference sequence). Trimming at V came to 7 bases and at J to 3 bases, leaving 10 bases not matched to a gene. The CDR3 protein is CASEREIGGYEQYF. CDR3 bases: TGTGCCAGCGAGCGGGAAATCGGGGGCTACGAGCAGTACTTC.

The gene calls are TRBV6-1 and TRBJ2-7; 13 nucleotides agree with TRBD2. This CDR3 has 19 residues. CDR1 and CDR2 from the germline V gene are MNHNS and SASEGT. J gave up 3 bases and V 2 bases, and 13 bases lay outside the gene matches. DNA for the CDR3: TGTGCCAGCAGTGAACAATACGTACTAGCGGGAGGGCCTAGCTACGAGCAGTACTTC. Residues: CASSEQYVLAGGPSYEQYF.

This chain links TRBV11-2 with TRBJ2-5; 10 bases are shared with TRBD2. Trimming at V came to 0 bases and at J to 2 bases, leaving 3 bases not matched to a gene. CDR1 is SGHAT, CDR2 FQNNGV, per germline. The CDR3 runs to 16 residues. The CDR3 DNA follows: TGTGCCAGCAGCTTAGATACACTAGCGGGGCAAGAGACCCAGTACTTC. Translating gives CASSLDTLAGQETQYF.

The V call is TRBV6-5, the J call TRBJ1-3; D gene uncertain. V lost 6 bases, J lost 4 bases, and 16 bases lay in between. The V gene's germline CDR1 is MNHEY and CDR2 SVGAGI. The CDR3 loop spans 15 amino acids. The CDR3 DNA reads as TGTGCCAGCAGCCGCGGTTCGAGCTACGGAAACACCATATATTTT. This encodes CASSRGSSYGNTIYF.

The chain uses TRBV21-1 and TRBJ1-4; the table's D call of TRBD1 was not tested on the DNA. TRBV21-1 is shown as a pseudogene. This CDR3 has 16 residues. CDR3 in amino acids: CASSAQRTATNEKLFF. The CDR3 nucleotides read TGTGCCAGCAGCGCCCAGCGGACAGCAACTAATGAAAAACTGTTTTTT.

The chain recombines TRBV9 with TRBJ2-7, with TRBD1 as a possible D gene (5 bases). The CDR3 runs to 13 residues. With 3 bases removed from V and 3 bases from J, the gap between germline ends came to 10 bases. Germline assignment: CDR1 SGDLS and CDR2 YYNGEE. CDR3 residues: CASSEGHYYEQYF. The CDR3 DNA sequence: TGTGCCAGCAGCGAGGGGCACTACTACGAGCAGTACTTC.

This sequence joins TRBV29-1 and TRBJ1-2; 7 bases are a match to TRBD1. The CDR3 has 15 amino acids. In germline, CDR1 is SQVTM, CDR2 ANQGSEA. The J segment lost 0 bases and the V segment lost 6 bases, leaving 10 bases of the junction unmatched. CDR3 nucleotide sequence: TGCAGCGTCCGACCCCCAGGGGGAGCTAACTATGGCTACACCTTC. Translation gives CSVRPPGGANYGYTF.